This T cell receptor (beta chain) stems from a study of identifying expanded T cells in peripheral blood (dated by TCRdb to the late 2010s). In terms of the full investigation: Separate aliquots of the same genomic DNA pool were sequenced to produce technical replicates, and four replicates were compared in pairs. What the authors observed across the whole study: The beta-binomial model significantly reduced the number of clones called differentially abundant and the false-positive rate across all healthy-donor time intervals. In all healthy donors, the variance in clone template counts between samples taken approximately 15 days apart rose significantly as total template count increased. The authors expected that biological variance in healthy repertoires might rise further over much longer intervals, such as months to years. About 1.3 differentially abundant clones were flagged by the binomial model between technical replicates, whereas about 15 and 18 were flagged over around two weeks and four weeks, respectively.

Including the terminal cysteine and phenylalanine, the CDR3 comprises 12 residues. The CDR3 DNA has 36 bases and is translated from base 1. V ends up 7 bases short and J 7 bases short, with an unmatched junction base count of 5. The germline V gene encodes CDR1 SGHDT and CDR2 YYEEEE. For this clone: Its specific antigen is unknown. Per-base quality was not reported, and no clone a single base away is much larger than it.

No immune events, such as infections, were documented for the healthy donors during the collection period. Healthy-donor blood repertoires served as a training cohort to calibrate time-dependent variance in a beta-binomial model of T-cell clone differential abundance. There were about ten healthy donors in the training cohort, of whom 3 were female and 7 were male. On average the donors were about 40 years old, and their ages spanned about 29 to 65 years. Obtained from a commercial supplier, whole blood was collected from each healthy donor at three time points set two to three weeks apart. Genomic DNA was extracted from unsorted whole blood for immunosequencing. TCRbeta CDR3 regions were profiled by bias-controlled multiplex PCR amplification of genomic DNA with the immunoSEQ Assay. Per the original workflow: The absolute abundance of each unique TCRbeta CDR3 region was quantified after sequences were collapsed and filtered. Differential abundance was tested with two models: a binomial (Fisher-equivalent) model and a beta-binomial model that adds time-dependent variance fitted from healthy donors. Clones with fewer than 5 combined templates were removed, and differential abundance was called for clones with a Benjamini-Hochberg FDR below 0.01. The form v = (b*log(k)+a)^2 was used to model beta-binomial variance as a function of total template count across the two samples. TCRdb retrieved this table from immuneACCESS and kept in-frame rearrangements only. Not all clones are present; in checked studies, unresolved V genes account for under half, and no reason is known for the remainder. V, J and clone size were drawn from that table, and D and trimming were deduced from the DNA. This sample gives about 89,000 clones in total; approximately 83% of them show up just once. The top ten hold around 6% of the sample.

The sequence was collected from a person between 18 and 69 years old in good health. The source material was blood. This receptor chain uses TRBV5-6 and TRBJ1-2, and 9 junctional nucleotides match TRBD1. The DNA reads as follows: TGTGCCAGCGGTACAGGGGGCGGTGGCTACACCTTC. Its protein product is CASGTGGGGYTF.